The 27 T cell receptor beta chains below come from one sample, sequenced in a study of cytomegalovirus exposure and HLA in healthy donors (dated by TCRdb to 2016 to 2017). Library generation was performed with the immunoSEQ multiplex PCR assay. The multiplex PCR relied on a mix of 60 forward primers for TCR Vbeta segments and 13 reverse primers for TCR Jbeta segments. TCRdb obtained this table from immuneACCESS and retained in-frame rearrangements with V and J assigned. These tables miss some clones; where compared with another copy, unresolved V genes account for less than half of the shortfall, and the remainder is unexplained. Counted in this sample were around 160,000 clones; around 86% of them appeared once. The ten largest clonotypes hold about 1.9% of the sample. Material: PBMCs. The receptors originated from a human donor in good health.

The chain recombines TRBV7-2 with TRBJ2-5; 7 positions match TRBD2. Trimming cost V 5 bases and J 4 bases; bases outside gene matches: 10. The CDR3 contains 15 residues. Germline assignment: CDR1 SGHTA and CDR2 FQGNSA. The CDR3 DNA sequence: TGTGCCAGCAGCACTCGACTAGCTAGCCCAGAGACCCAGTACTTC. It codes for CASSTRLASPETQYF.

This rearrangement joins TRBV5-1 to TRBJ1-1, with D perhaps TRBD1 (5 bases). Trimming shortened V by 4 bases and J by 3 bases, and 13 bases separated the two germline ends. This CDR3 has 14 amino acids. Germline CDR1 reads SGHRS; CDR2 reads YFSETQ. The CDR3 DNA sequence: TGCGCCAGCAGCCCGCTTGGGGGGGACACTGAAGCTTTCTTT. Translating gives CASSPLGGDTEAFF.

The rearrangement uses TRBV5-1 and TRBJ2-2, with D perhaps TRBD2 (6 bases). Trimming cost V 0 bases and J 0 bases, with 9 bases left between them. The CDR3 has 16 amino acids. Germline-derived CDR1 and CDR2 are SGHRS and YFSETQ. The CDR3 region has the DNA TGCGCCAGCAGCTTGGTTTCGGGGGCGAACACCGGGGAGCTGTTTTTT. It yields the protein CASSLVSGANTGELFF.

The chain recombines TRBV18 with TRBJ2-7; D possibly corresponds to TRBD1 (5 bases). Per the germline V gene, CDR1 is KGHSH and CDR2 is LQKENI. Between the trimmed V and J ends, which lost 2 bases and 2 bases, there was a span of 10 bases. The CDR3 length is 14 residues. CDR3 nucleotides: TGTGCCAGCTCACCAGGCCTAGGGGCCTACGAGCAGTACTTC. The encoded protein is CASSPGLGAYEQYF.

The table lists this clone with a count of one. The chain links TRBV7-6 to TRBJ2-3; 8 positions match TRBD1. The V gene end was trimmed by 2 bases and the J gene end by 4 bases; junction bases not matched to a gene: 5. This CDR3 has 15 residues. Germline assignment: CDR1 SGHVS and CDR2 FNYEAQ. As DNA, the CDR3 is TGTGCCAGCAGCTTAAGCGGACAGGGCTCAGATACGCAGTATTTT. Its translation: CASSLSGQGSDTQYF.

The chain uses TRBV7-9 and TRBJ1-2; unclear D gene. The CDR3 runs 11 residues. Trimming cost V 8 bases and J 5 bases, with 9 bases left between them. Germline loops: CDR1 SEHNR, CDR2 FQNEAQ (reference sequence). The chain's CDR3 is CASSPGYGYTF. Written as DNA, the CDR3 is TGTGCCAGCTCCCCGGGGTATGGCTACACCTTC.

This chain links TRBV7-3 with TRBJ2-1, with D possibly matching TRBD2 (5 bases). V was cut by 5 bases and J by 4 bases, with 12 bases left in between. Per the germline V gene, CDR1 is SGHTA and CDR2 is FQGTGA. The length of the CDR3 is 14 residues. The CDR3 region is CASSHNEGYNEQFF. The CDR3 DNA sequence: TGTGCCAGCAGCCACAATGAGGGATACAATGAGCAGTTCTTC.

The rearrangement links TRBV2 to TRBJ1-5, with TRBD1 matching over 7 bases. The germline gives CDR1 SNHLY, CDR2 FYNNEI. This CDR3 spans 15 amino acids. J gave up 0 bases and V 7 bases, and 6 bases lay outside the gene matches. The CDR3 spells CASNPGQNSNQPQHF. The CDR3 DNA follows: TGTGCCAGCAACCCGGGACAGAATAGCAATCAGCCCCAGCATTTT.

The V and J genes are TRBV9 and TRBJ2-5; D possibly corresponds to TRBD2 (6 bases). V was clipped by 0 bases and J by 5 bases, with 11 bases between them. Looked up from germline, CDR1 is SGDLS and CDR2 is YYNGEE. This CDR3 region has 14 residues. The CDR3 DNA reads TGTGCCAGCAGCGTAGCTGCGGGGACGGAGACCCAGTACTTC. This sequence encodes CASSVAAGTETQYF.

This chain uses TRBV5-8 with TRBJ1-1, with a tentative D call TRBD1 (5 bases). The CDR3 consists of 14 residues. Germline-derived CDR1 and CDR2 are SGHTS and YDEGEE. Deletions cut 4 bases from V and 4 bases from J, with 14 bases between. CDR3 loop: CASSLQRGGTEAFF. CDR3 DNA sequence: TGTGCCAGCAGCCTCCAGAGGGGAGGCACTGAAGCTTTCTTT.

The chain joins TRBV2 to TRBJ2-5; 9 bases agree with TRBD1. Per germline, CDR1 SNHLY and CDR2 FYNNEI. CDR3 size: 15 residues. J gave up 1 base and V 2 bases, and 2 bases lay outside the gene matches. CDR3 nucleotide sequence: TGTGCCAGCAGTGAACCGGACAGGGGCCAAGAGACCCAGTACTTC. Its translation: CASSEPDRGQETQYF. The full variable domain, with the rest looked up from reference TRBV2 and TRBJ2-5, is EPEVTQTPSHQVTQMGQEVILRCVPISNHLYFYWYRQILGQKVEFLVSFYNNEISEKSEIFDDQFSVERPDGSNFTLKIRSTKLEDSAMYFCASSEPDRGQETQYFGPGTRLLVL.

V and J are TRBV5-1 and TRBJ2-3, with D uncertain. Germline CDR1 is SGHRS and CDR2 is YFSETQ. CDR3 length: 11 amino acids. V lost 6 bases and J lost 5, with 7 bases in between. The CDR3 is CASTFKDTQYF. CDR3 nucleotides: TGCGCCAGCACATTCAAAGATACGCAGTATTTT.

J is TRBJ1-1 and V is TRBV7-9, with TRBD1 as a possible D gene (5 bases). The CDR3 is made up of 14 amino acids. CDR1 and CDR2 (germline): SEHNR, FQNEAQ (reference sequence). Trimming stripped 7 bases from V and 5 bases from J, with 17 bases between. CDR3 amino acids: CASIENVGLTEAFF. CDR3 bases: TGTGCCAGCATCGAAAATGTGGGACTAACTGAAGCTTTCTTT.

V and J are TRBV6-5 and TRBJ2-7, with D possibly matching TRBD2 (6 bases). Germline assignment: CDR1 MNHEY and CDR2 SVGAGI. The CDR3 runs to 13 residues. Deletions cut 6 bases from V and 0 bases from J, with 9 bases between. CDR3 loop: CASRSGSSYEQYF. CDR3 in DNA: TGTGCCAGCAGATCCGGGAGCTCCTACGAGCAGTACTTC.

V is TRBV10-2 and J is TRBJ2-7; 11 bases are a match to TRBD1. V lost 2 bases, J lost 5 bases, and 5 bases stayed unmatched. CDR3 length equals 15 residues. In germline, CDR1 is WSHSY, CDR2 SAAADI. The DNA for the CDR3 is TGCGCCAGCAGTGAGGTCGGACAGGGGGCTGACGAGCAGTACTTC. Protein product: CASSEVGQGADEQYF.

The genes are TRBV5-1 and TRBJ2-5, with TRBD2 matching 9 bases. CDR1 and CDR2 from the germline V gene are SGHRS and YFSETQ. The ends lost 5 bases at V and 3 bases at J; junction bases unmatched: 8. There are 15 residues in the CDR3. The CDR3 region is CASSYDSSGKETQYF. The CDR3 nucleotides are TGCGCCAGCAGTTACGACTCTAGCGGGAAAGAGACCCAGTACTTC.

This chain uses TRBV10-3 with TRBJ1-2; 8 nucleotides line up with TRBD1. This CDR3 region has 14 residues. J was trimmed by 5 bases and V by 8 bases; bases with no gene match: 10. Germline loops: CDR1 ENHRY, CDR2 SYGVKD. In DNA form, the CDR3 reads TGTGCCATCGAGAGTGCGGACAGGGTTTATGGCTACACCTTC. Protein product: CAIESADRVYGYTF.

The CDR3 DNA follows: TGCGCCAGCAGCTTTACAGGGGGAGATACGCAGTATTTT. This translates into CASSFTGGDTQYF. J is TRBJ2-3 and V is TRBV5-1, with 8 bases aligning to TRBD1. The length of the CDR3 is 13 residues. Germline CDR1 and CDR2: SGHRS and YFSETQ. J gave up 5 bases and V 2 bases, and 1 base lay outside the gene matches.

This chain joins TRBV5-6 and TRBJ2-7, with D maybe TRBD1 (6 bases). The CDR3 loop spans 15 amino acids. The germline V gene encodes CDR1 SGHDT and CDR2 YYEEEE. Trimming stripped 4 bases from V and 3 bases from J, with 17 bases between. CDR3 loop: CASSTGQLGYYEQYF. The CDR3 DNA reads as TGTGCCAGCAGCACCGGACAGTTAGGGTACTACGAGCAGTACTTC.

The chain joins TRBV18 to TRBJ2-7; tentatively, D is TRBD2 (6 bases). Germline lookup yields CDR1 KGHSH and CDR2 LQKENI. With 6 bases removed from V and 3 bases from J, the gap between germline ends came to 12 bases. The CDR3 has 13 residues. DNA for the CDR3: TGTGCCAGCTCCGGAGGGATTAGCTACGAGCAGTACTTC. It specifies CASSGGISYEQYF.

The rearrangement uses TRBV6-1 and TRBJ2-3; TRBD2 might be the D (5 bases). Germline assignment: CDR1 MNHNS and CDR2 SASEGT. The CDR3 totals 14 residues. The V and J ends lost 6 bases and 0 bases respectively, with 10 bases between them. The CDR3 spells CASRRTGSTDTQYF. The CDR3 DNA sequence: TGTGCCAGCAGACGGACTGGAAGCACAGATACGCAGTATTTT.

About this clone: Other DNA variants within this sample encode the same CDR3. The rearrangement joins TRBV27 to TRBJ1-1; no definite D call. Germline V gene lookup returns CDR1 MNHEY and CDR2 SMNVEV (reference sequence). The germline V and J ends were trimmed by 0 bases and 2 bases, with 7 bases remaining between them. This CDR3 is 14 amino acids long. In DNA, the CDR3 is TGTGCCAGCAGTTTATCGGCAGGAAACACTGAAGCTTTCTTT. Protein product: CASSLSAGNTEAFF.

The chain is built from TRBV5-4 and TRBJ1-2; 8 bases are a match to TRBD1. The junction had 11 bases not matched to a gene; V was cut back by 0 bases and J by 7 bases. CDR3 length: 16 residues. CDR1 is SGHNT, CDR2 YYREEE, per germline (reference sequence). CDR3 bases: TGTGCCAGCAGCTTGGACGGGGGGACAGGTTCCTGTGGCTACACCTTC. It encodes CASSLDGGTGSCGYTF. Supplemented by reference TRBV5-4 and TRBJ1-2, the full variable domain reads ETGVTQSPTHLIKTRGQQVTLRCSSQSGHNTVSWYQQALGQGPQFIFQYYREEENGRGNFPPRFSGLQFPNYSSELNVNALELDDSALYLCASSLDGGTGSCGYTFGSGTRLTVV.

V usage is TRBV6-5 and J usage is TRBJ1-2; possibly TRBD1 for D (5 bases). Germline V gives CDR1 MNHEY, CDR2 SVGAGI. This CDR3 spans 15 amino acids. The V end was cut by 8 bases, the J end by 6 bases, with 22 bases between. The CDR3 protein is CASAGDDGPMHGYTF. The CDR3 DNA follows: TGTGCCAGCGCGGGGGACGACGGTCCCATGCATGGCTACACCTTC.

V usage is TRBV11-2 and J usage is TRBJ2-3; D is ambiguous. The V gene's germline CDR1 is SGHAT and CDR2 FQNNGV. The V and J ends lost 5 bases and 6 bases respectively, with 18 bases between them. This CDR3 is built from 15 residues. The CDR3 sequence: CASSPVTWLVDTQYF. The CDR3 DNA sequence: TGTGCCAGCAGCCCTGTTACCTGGCTAGTTGATACGCAGTATTTT.

The chain employs TRBV12-5 and TRBJ2-5; D not resolved. This CDR3 is built from 15 residues. CDR1 is LGHNT, CDR2 FRNRAP, per germline. The V end lost 0 bases, the J end lost 5 bases, and 13 bases lay between the germline ends. In DNA form, the CDR3 reads TGTGCTAGTGGTTTGGTACTCACAATGAGGGAGACCCAGTACTTC. It encodes CASGLVLTMRETQYF.

On this clone itself: Sequence at one end of the junction differs from germline and may be a read error. This chain joins TRBV7-2 and TRBJ1-2; a possible D gene is TRBD1 (5 bases). Germline loops: CDR1 SGHTA, CDR2 FQGNSA. This CDR3 is built from 12 residues. The CDR3 sequence is CASSYGPPGPLF. DNA for the CDR3: TGTGCCAGCAGTTATGGGCCACCAGGGCCCCTCTTC.